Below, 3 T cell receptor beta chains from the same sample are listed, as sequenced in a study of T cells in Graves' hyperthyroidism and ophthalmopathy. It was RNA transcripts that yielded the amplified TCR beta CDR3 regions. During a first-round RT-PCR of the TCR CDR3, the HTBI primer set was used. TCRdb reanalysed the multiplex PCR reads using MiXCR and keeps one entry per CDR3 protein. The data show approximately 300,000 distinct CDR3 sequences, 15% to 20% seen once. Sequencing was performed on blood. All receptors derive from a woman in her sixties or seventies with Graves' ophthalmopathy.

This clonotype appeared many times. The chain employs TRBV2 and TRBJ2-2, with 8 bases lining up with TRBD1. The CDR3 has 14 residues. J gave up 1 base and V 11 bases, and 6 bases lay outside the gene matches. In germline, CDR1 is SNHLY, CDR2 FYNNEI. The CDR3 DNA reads TGTGCCTCACGGGGACAGGTGAACACCGGGGAGCTGTTTTTT. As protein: CASRGQVNTGELFF.

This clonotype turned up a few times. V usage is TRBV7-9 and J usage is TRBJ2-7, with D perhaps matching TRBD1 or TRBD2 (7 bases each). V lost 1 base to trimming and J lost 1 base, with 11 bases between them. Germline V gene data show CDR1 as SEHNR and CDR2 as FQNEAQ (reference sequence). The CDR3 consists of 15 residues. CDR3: CASSLDQGGSYEQYF. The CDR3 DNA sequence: TGTGCCAGCAGCTTAGATCAGGGGGGGTCCTACGAGCAGTACTTC.

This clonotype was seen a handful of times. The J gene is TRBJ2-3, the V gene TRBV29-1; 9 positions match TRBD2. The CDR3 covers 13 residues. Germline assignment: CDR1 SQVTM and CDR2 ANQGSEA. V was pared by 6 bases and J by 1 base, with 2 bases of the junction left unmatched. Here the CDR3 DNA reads TGCAGCGTGGGACTAGCCGGCACAGATACGCAGTATTTT. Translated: CSVGLAGTDTQYF.